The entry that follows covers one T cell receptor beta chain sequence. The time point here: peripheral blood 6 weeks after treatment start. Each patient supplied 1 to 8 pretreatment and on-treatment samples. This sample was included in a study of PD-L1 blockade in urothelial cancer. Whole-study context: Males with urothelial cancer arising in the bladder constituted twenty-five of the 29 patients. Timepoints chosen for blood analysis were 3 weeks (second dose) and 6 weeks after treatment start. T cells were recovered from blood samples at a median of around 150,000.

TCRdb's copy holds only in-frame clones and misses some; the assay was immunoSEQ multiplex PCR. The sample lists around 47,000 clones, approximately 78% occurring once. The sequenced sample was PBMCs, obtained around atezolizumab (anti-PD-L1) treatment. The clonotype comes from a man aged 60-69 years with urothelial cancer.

The CDR3 DNA reads as TGTGCCAGCAGTCCAAACACCAGGGGGCCCTACGAGCAGTACTTC. Its protein product is CASSPNTRGPYEQYF. The chain employs TRBV27 and TRBJ2-7; 8 nucleotides match TRBD1. J gave up 2 bases and V 5 bases, and 8 bases lay outside the gene matches. CDR1 is MNHEY and CDR2 is SMNVEV in the germline V gene (reference sequence). CDR3 length equals 15 residues.